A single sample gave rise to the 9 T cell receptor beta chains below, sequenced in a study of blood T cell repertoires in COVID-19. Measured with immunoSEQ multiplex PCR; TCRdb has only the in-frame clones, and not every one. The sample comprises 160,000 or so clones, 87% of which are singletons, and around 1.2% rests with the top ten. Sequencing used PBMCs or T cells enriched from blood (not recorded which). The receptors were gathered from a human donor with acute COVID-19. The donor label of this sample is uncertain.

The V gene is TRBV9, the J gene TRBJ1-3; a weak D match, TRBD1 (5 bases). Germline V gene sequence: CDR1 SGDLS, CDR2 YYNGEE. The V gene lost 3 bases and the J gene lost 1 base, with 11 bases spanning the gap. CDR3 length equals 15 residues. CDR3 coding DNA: TGTGCCAGCAGCGCCGGGGCGGGGTCTGGAAACACCATATATTTT. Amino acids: CASSAGAGSGNTIYF. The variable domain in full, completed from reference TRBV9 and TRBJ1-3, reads DSGVTQTPKHLITATGQRVTLRCSPRSGDLSVYWYQQSLDQGLQFLIQYYNGEERAKGNILERFSAQQFPDLHSELNLSSLELGDSALYFCASSAGAGSGNTIYFGEGSWLTVV.

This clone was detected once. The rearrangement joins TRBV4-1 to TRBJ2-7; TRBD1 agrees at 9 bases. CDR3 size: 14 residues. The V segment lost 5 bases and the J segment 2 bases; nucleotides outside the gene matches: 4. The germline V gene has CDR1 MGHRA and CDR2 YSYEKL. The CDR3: CASSYRDRAYEQYF. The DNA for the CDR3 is TGCGCCAGCAGCTATCGGGACAGGGCCTACGAGCAGTACTTC.

CDR3 DNA sequence: TGCGCCAGCAGCTTGGCCTTGCAAGAGACCCAGTACTTC. It yields the protein CASSLALQETQYF. The V call is TRBV5-1, the J call TRBJ2-5; D gene ambiguous. The germline gives CDR1 SGHRS, CDR2 YFSETQ. V lost 0 bases to trimming and J lost 2 bases, with 5 bases between them. The CDR3 sequence is 13 residues long.

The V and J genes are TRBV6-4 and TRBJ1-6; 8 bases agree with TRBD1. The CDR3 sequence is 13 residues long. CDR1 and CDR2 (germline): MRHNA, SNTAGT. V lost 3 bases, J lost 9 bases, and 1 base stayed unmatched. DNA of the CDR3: TGTGCCAGCAGTGAGGACAGGGCTTCACCCCTCCACTTT. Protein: CASSEDRASPLHF.

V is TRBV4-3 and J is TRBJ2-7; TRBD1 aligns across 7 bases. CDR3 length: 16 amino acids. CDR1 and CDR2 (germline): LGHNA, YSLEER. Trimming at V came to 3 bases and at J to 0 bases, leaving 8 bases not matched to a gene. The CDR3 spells CASSQRLDRRSYEQYF. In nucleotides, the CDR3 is TGCGCCAGCAGCCAGCGTCTGGACAGGCGCTCCTACGAGCAGTACTTC.

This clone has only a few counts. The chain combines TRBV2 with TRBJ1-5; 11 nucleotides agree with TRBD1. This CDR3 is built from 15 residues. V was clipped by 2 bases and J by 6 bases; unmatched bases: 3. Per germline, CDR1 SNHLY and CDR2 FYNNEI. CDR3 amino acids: CASSEWGTGGQPQHF. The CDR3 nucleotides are TGTGCCAGCAGTGAATGGGGGACAGGGGGTCAGCCCCAGCATTTT.

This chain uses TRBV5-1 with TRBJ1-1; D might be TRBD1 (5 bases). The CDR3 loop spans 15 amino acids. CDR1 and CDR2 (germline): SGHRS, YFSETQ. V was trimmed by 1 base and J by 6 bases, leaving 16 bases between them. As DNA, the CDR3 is TGCGCCAGCAGCTTGCCCGCAGGGTCGGAGCCTGAAGCTTTCTTT. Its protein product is CASSLPAGSEPEAFF.

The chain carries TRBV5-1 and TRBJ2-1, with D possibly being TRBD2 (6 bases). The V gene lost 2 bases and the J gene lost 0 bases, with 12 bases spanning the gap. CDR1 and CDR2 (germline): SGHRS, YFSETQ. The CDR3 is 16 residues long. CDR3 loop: CASSLGGETSYNEQFF. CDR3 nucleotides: TGCGCCAGCAGCTTAGGAGGGGAGACCTCCTACAATGAGCAGTTCTTC.

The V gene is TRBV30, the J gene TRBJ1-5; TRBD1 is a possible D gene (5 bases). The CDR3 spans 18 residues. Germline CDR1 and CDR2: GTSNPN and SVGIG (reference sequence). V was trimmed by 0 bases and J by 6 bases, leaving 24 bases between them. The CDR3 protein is CAWSVSTWRGRDLQPQHF. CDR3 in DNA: TGTGCCTGGAGTGTCTCCACCTGGAGGGGCAGGGACCTTCAGCCCCAGCATTTT.